This entry lists 22 T cell receptor beta chains sequenced from one sample in a study of cytomegalovirus exposure and HLA in healthy donors. The PCR employed 60 Vbeta primers together with 13 Jbeta primers. Profiling relied on immunoSEQ multiplex PCR, and the TCRdb table lists in-frame clones only, not all of them. This repertoire shows around 90,000 clones, about four fifths found once; its top ten account for about 3%. Sequenced material: PBMCs. Every receptor here comes from a woman aged 40 to 55 in good health and CMV-seronegative.

V usage is TRBV28 and J usage is TRBJ1-1; no definite D call. Germline-derived CDR1 and CDR2 are MDHEN and SYDVKM. V was shortened by 8 bases and J by 6 bases, with 13 bases between the two germline ends. The CDR3 sequence is 12 residues long. CDR3 nucleotide sequence: TGTGCCAGCCGGGAAGGAAAGGCTGAAGCTTTCTTT. As protein: CASREGKAEAFF.

This clone appeared once. The chain carries TRBV7-3 and TRBJ1-3, with 7 bases fitting TRBD1. Germline values: CDR1 SGHTA, CDR2 FQGTGA. Losses at the gene ends were 10 bases for V and 0 bases for J; bases not matched to a gene: 6. CDR3 length: 14 amino acids. CDR3 in amino acids: CATGQAGSGNTIYF. As DNA, the CDR3 is TGTGCCACCGGACAGGCGGGCTCTGGAAACACCATATATTTT.

Here the CDR3 reads CASSLSGRTNSYEQYF. The CDR3 nucleotides are TGTGCCAGCAGTTTAAGCGGGAGAACCAACTCCTACGAGCAGTACTTC. The chain is built from TRBV27 and TRBJ2-7; 8 positions agree with TRBD2. Germline trimming cut 2 bases from V and 0 bases from J; bases unmatched to any gene: 6. Per germline, CDR1 MNHEY and CDR2 SMNVEV (reference sequence). CDR3 size: 16 residues.

This clone has just one count. The J gene is TRBJ1-5, the V gene TRBV5-1, with a weak D call TRBD1 (6 bases). Germline CDR1 SGHRS, CDR2 YFSETQ. The CDR3 extends over 15 amino acids. V was clipped by 2 bases and J by 1 base, with 10 bases between them. The chain's CDR3 is CASSLGDNSNQPQHF. Here the CDR3 DNA reads TGCGCCAGCAGCTTAGGGGACAACAGCAATCAGCCCCAGCATTTT.

A few counts support this clone. V is TRBV28 and J is TRBJ1-1; D gene unclear. Germline CDR1 is MDHEN and CDR2 is SYDVKM. Trimming took off 3 bases at V and 1 base at J, with 6 bases between the two ends. The CDR3 sequence is 13 residues long. The CDR3 DNA sequence: TGTGCCAGCAGTTTCAACAAGAACACTGAAGCTTTCTTT. It encodes CASSFNKNTEAFF.

The V call is TRBV2, the J call TRBJ2-1; 11 bases are shared with TRBD2. Trimming took 6 bases from V and 4 from J; bases not matched to a gene: 5. In germline, CDR1 is SNHLY, CDR2 FYNNEI. The CDR3 extends over 15 amino acids. In DNA, the CDR3 is TGTGCCAGCAGCGCAAGACTAGCGGGGTACAATGAGCAGTTCTTC. Encoded protein: CASSARLAGYNEQFF.

V and J are TRBV19 and TRBJ2-1; D call uncertain. Germline V gene data show CDR1 as LNHDA and CDR2 as SQIVND (reference sequence). The CDR3 is 13 residues long. The V end was cut by 0 bases, the J end by 8 bases, with 8 bases between. CDR3 nucleotides: TGTGCCAGTAGTATAGATCAGGTCCATGAGCAGTTCTTC. Its translation: CASSIDQVHEQFF.

The DNA for the CDR3 is TGTGCCAGCAGTCTTCATAGCGGGAGCTCCTACAATGAGCAGTTCTTC. Its protein product is CASSLHSGSSYNEQFF. V gene TRBV6-6 combines with J gene TRBJ2-1; TRBD2 aligns across 9 bases. From germline, CDR1 is MNHNY and CDR2 SVGAGI (reference sequence). The trim removed 5 bases at V and 0 bases at J, leaving 5 bases unmatched. The CDR3 has 16 amino acids.

This chain uses TRBV7-9 with TRBJ2-5; no definite D call. The CDR3 covers 11 residues. The germline V gene has CDR1 SEHNR and CDR2 FQNEAQ (reference sequence). Deletions cut 3 bases from V and 7 bases from J, with 6 bases between. The CDR3 loop is CASSFLWTQYF. The DNA for the CDR3 is TGTGCCAGCAGCTTTCTCTGGACCCAGTACTTC.

The V call is TRBV9, the J call TRBJ2-6, with TRBD1 matching 12 bases. With 3 bases clipped from V and 4 bases from J, the junction kept 14 bases outside the gene matches. The CDR3 loop spans 20 amino acids. Germline lookup yields CDR1 SGDLS and CDR2 YYNGEE. The DNA for the CDR3 is TGTGCCAGCAGCGGAACGGATCCGGGACAGGGGGCGTGGGGGGCCAACGTCCTGACTTTC. Translated, it gives CASSGTDPGQGAWGANVLTF.

The chain combines TRBV11-2 with TRBJ1-4; unclear D gene. The CDR3 has 16 amino acids. The germline gives CDR1 SGHAT, CDR2 FQNNGV. Trimming took 4 bases from V and 2 from J, leaving 14 bases between them. CDR3 sequence reads: CASSSLGLATNEKLFF. CDR3 in DNA: TGTGCCAGCAGCTCCTTAGGACTGGCCACTAATGAAAAACTGTTTTTT.

V is TRBV19 and J is TRBJ2-1, with D possibly matching TRBD1 (6 bases). CDR1 is LNHDA, CDR2 SQIVND, per germline (reference sequence). Trimming took off 7 bases at V and 2 bases at J, with 15 bases between the two ends. The CDR3 runs 15 residues. The CDR3 sequence: CASNLDSSAYNEQFF. CDR3 sequence (DNA): TGTGCCAGTAATCTGGACAGTTCTGCCTACAATGAGCAGTTCTTC.

The gene calls are TRBV4-2 and TRBJ1-5; D might be TRBD1 (6 bases). This CDR3 region has 15 residues. CDR1 is LGHNA and CDR2 is YNFKEQ in the germline V gene. V lost 4 bases, J lost 0 bases, and 10 bases lay in between. The CDR3 nucleotides are TGTGCCAGCAGCCGCAGACAGGATAGCAATCAGCCCCAGCATTTT. This gives the protein CASSRRQDSNQPQHF.

The chain carries TRBV14 and TRBJ2-2; TRBD1 matches 7 bases. CDR3 length: 19 residues. Trimming at V came to 4 bases and at J to 0 bases, leaving 14 bases not matched to a gene. Germline V gene data show CDR1 as SGHDN and CDR2 as FVKESK. The CDR3 loop reads CASSRRDSYRTANTGELFF. DNA for the CDR3: TGTGCCAGCAGCCGCCGGGACAGCTACCGTACCGCGAACACCGGGGAGCTGTTTTTT.

This clone has more than one count but fewer than ten. J is TRBJ1-1 and V is TRBV19; the D gene is possibly TRBD1 (6 bases). The V gene lost 6 bases and the J gene lost 1 base, with 12 bases spanning the gap. CDR3 length equals 14 residues. Germline lookup yields CDR1 LNHDA and CDR2 SQIVND (reference sequence). CDR3: CASSRNRENTEAFF. The CDR3 DNA follows: TGTGCCAGTAGCCGTAACAGGGAGAACACTGAAGCTTTCTTT. The entire variable domain, with the rest obtained from reference TRBV19 and TRBJ1-1, is as follows: DGGITQSPKYLFRKEGQNVTLSCEQNLNHDAMYWYRQDPGQGLRLIYYSQIVNDFQKGDIAEGYSVSREKKESFPLTVTSAQKNPTAFYLCASSRNRENTEAFFGQGTRLTVV.

The chain uses TRBV30 and TRBJ1-5; D gene uncertain. Trimming took 0 bases from V and 6 from J, leaving 12 bases between them. Per the germline V gene, CDR1 is GTSNPN and CDR2 is SVGIG (reference sequence). This CDR3 is built from 14 residues. CDR3: CAWSVGGLGQPQHF. DNA of the CDR3: TGTGCCTGGAGTGTTGGAGGACTTGGTCAGCCCCAGCATTTT. Full variable domain (missing parts from reference TRBV30 and TRBJ1-5): SQTIHQWPATLVQPVGSPLSLECTVEGTSNPNLYWYRQAAGRGLQLLFYSVGIGQISSEVPQNLSASRPQDRQFILSSKKLLLSDSGFYLCAWSVGGLGQPQHFGDGTRLSIL.

The chain links TRBV19 to TRBJ2-7, with a tentative D call TRBD2 (5 bases). In germline, CDR1 is LNHDA, CDR2 SQIVND (reference sequence). This CDR3 has 13 amino acids. V was clipped by 5 bases and J by 4 bases, with 12 bases between them. CDR3 amino acids: CASSPSRGYEQYF. CDR3 coding DNA: TGTGCCAGTAGTCCTTCCCGGGGTTACGAGCAGTACTTC.

This rearrangement joins TRBV7-9 to TRBJ2-1; D may be TRBD2 (7 bases). V gave up 4 bases and J gave up 7 bases, with 23 bases separating them. From germline, CDR1 is SEHNR and CDR2 FQNEAQ (reference sequence). The CDR3 length is 17 residues. CDR3 nucleotides: TGTGCCAGCAGCTCTTGGGGAGGGGGAGGGCCGGGAAATGAGCAGTTCTTC. Its translation is CASSSWGGGGPGNEQFF.

This chain links TRBV7-8 with TRBJ2-1, with D hard to call. Trimming removed 1 base at V and 2 bases at J, with 3 bases between. Germline V lookup: CDR1 SGHVS, CDR2 FQNEAQ. The CDR3 is 13 amino acids. The CDR3 is CASSLDTYNEQFF. The CDR3 region has the DNA TGTGCCAGCAGCTTAGACACCTACAATGAGCAGTTCTTC.

The rearrangement links TRBV29-1 to TRBJ1-2, with D unclear. Per the germline V gene, CDR1 is SQVTM and CDR2 is ANQGSEA. The V gene lost 3 bases and the J gene lost 5 bases, with 4 bases spanning the gap. CDR3 size: 10 residues. The DNA of the CDR3 is TGCAGCGTTGAGCAGTATGGCTACACCTTC. Its protein is CSVEQYGYTF. The whole variable domain, remainder taken from reference TRBV29-1 and TRBJ1-2, is SAVISQKPSRDICQRGTSLTIQCQVDSQVTMMFWYRQQPGQSLTLIATANQGSEATYESGFVIDKFPISRPNLTFSTLTVSNMSPEDSSIYLCSVEQYGYTFGSGTRLTVV.

The chain joins TRBV5-4 to TRBJ1-2; no reliable D call. The CDR3 consists of 13 residues. The germline V and J ends were trimmed by 3 bases and 13 bases, with 19 bases remaining between them. Germline CDR1 SGHNT, CDR2 YYREEE (reference sequence). The CDR3 here is CASSSQKGGRITF. Written as DNA, the CDR3 is TGTGCCAGCAGCTCCCAGAAGGGAGGGCGGATCACCTTC.

This clone was detected only once. The gene calls are TRBV5-4 and TRBJ2-3; D is unclear. V lost 2 bases and J lost 2, with 6 bases in between. Germline-derived CDR1 and CDR2 are SGHNT and YYREEE (reference sequence). This CDR3 contains 13 residues. The CDR3 bases are TGTGCCAGCAGCTTTTCCTCCACAGATACGCAGTATTTT. Its translation: CASSFSSTDTQYF. Together with reference TRBV5-4 and TRBJ2-3, the CDR3 gives the full variable domain: ETGVTQSPTHLIKTRGQQVTLRCSSQSGHNTVSWYQQALGQGPQFIFQYYREEENGRGNFPPRFSGLQFPNYSSELNVNALELDDSALYLCASSFSSTDTQYFGPGTRLTVL.